This TCR beta chain was sequenced in a study of cytomegalovirus exposure and HLA in healthy donors. Whole-study results and caveats: As a later analysis revealed, most CMV-associated TCR beta chains appeared HLA-restricted. According to the study, roughly 180 TCR beta chains were cytomegalovirus-associated. Confirmation in vitro established that a few CMV-associated chains were specific for CMV antigens.

In the case of this clone: Its cognate antigen is unknown.

The CDR3 consists of 17 residues. V was pared by 5 bases and J by 0 bases, with 18 bases between. Germline-derived CDR1 and CDR2 are SEHNR and FQNEAQ (reference sequence). PCR involved 60 Vbeta and 13 Jbeta primers. The protocol was immunoSEQ multiplex PCR, while the TCRdb copy is restricted to in-frame clones and leaves out a portion. The sample consists of 130,000 to 150,000 clones, 80% of them appearing once. Sequenced sample: PBMCs. V and J are TRBV7-9 and TRBJ2-3, with D tentatively TRBD1 (6 bases). This clonotype was sampled from a man aged 35 to 55 in good health and CMV-seronegative. CDR3 sequence: CASSTFSGTPSTDTQYF. As DNA, the CDR3 is TGTGCCAGCAGCACCTTCTCCGGGACACCTAGCACAGATACGCAGTATTTT. The variable domain in full, completed from reference TRBV7-9 and TRBJ2-3, reads DTGVSQNPRHKITKRGQNVTFRCDPISEHNRLYWYRQTLGQGPEFLTYFQNEAQLEKSRLLSDRFSAERPKGSFSTLEIQRTEQGDSAMYLCASSTFSGTPSTDTQYFGPGTRLTVL.